The T cell receptor (beta chain) under discussion was sequenced for a study of cytomegalovirus exposure and HLA in healthy donors. This CDR3 comprises 15 residues. With V trimmed by 1 base and J by 6 bases, 4 bases remained unmatched. Looked up from germline, CDR1 is SGHRS and CDR2 is YFSETQ. The study ran its PCR with 60 Vbeta and 13 Jbeta primers. Source study methods: Later work found 65 million to 100 million unique TCR beta chains, with approximately 12 million shared. Assay: immunoSEQ multiplex PCR; the TCRdb copy retains only in-frame clones and omits some. From that table come the V and J calls and clone size; the DNA was used to work out D and trimming. This sample carries around 100,000 clones, more than 60% of them seen once, and the ten largest clones take about 4.3%. This clone turned up a few times. Antigen unknown. Whole-study findings and limits: HLA-A and HLA-B allele assignments for most subjects were reportedly predicted accurately using TCR beta sequences. The classifier reportedly diagnosed cytomegalovirus status with high sensitivity and specificity. An Asian-associated ancestry cluster reportedly showed fewer N-insertions than the roughly 700-donor mean in a later analysis.

The sequencing sample was made of PBMCs. The rearrangement joins TRBV5-1 to TRBJ2-1, with 10 bases fitting TRBD1. The source of this sequence is a woman aged 18-29 years in good health and CMV-seropositive. The CDR3 region has the DNA TGCGCCAGCAGCTTGCGGACAGGGGGGGTCAATGAGCAGTTCTTC. It specifies CASSLRTGGVNEQFF.